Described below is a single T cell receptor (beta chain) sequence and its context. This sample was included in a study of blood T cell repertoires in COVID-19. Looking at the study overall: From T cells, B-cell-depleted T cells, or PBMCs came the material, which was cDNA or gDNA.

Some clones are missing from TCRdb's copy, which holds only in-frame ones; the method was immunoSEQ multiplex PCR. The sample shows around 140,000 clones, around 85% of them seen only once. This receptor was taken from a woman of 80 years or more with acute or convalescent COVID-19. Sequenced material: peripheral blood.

The CDR3 sequence is CASSVAPDTEAFF. CDR3 nucleotides: TGTGCCAGCAGCGTAGCTCCGGACACTGAAGCTTTCTTT. The chain has TRBV9 and TRBJ1-1; D is unresolved. This CDR3 has 13 amino acids. V was shortened by 0 bases and J by 3 bases, with 6 bases between the two germline ends. Germline V gives CDR1 SGDLS, CDR2 YYNGEE.